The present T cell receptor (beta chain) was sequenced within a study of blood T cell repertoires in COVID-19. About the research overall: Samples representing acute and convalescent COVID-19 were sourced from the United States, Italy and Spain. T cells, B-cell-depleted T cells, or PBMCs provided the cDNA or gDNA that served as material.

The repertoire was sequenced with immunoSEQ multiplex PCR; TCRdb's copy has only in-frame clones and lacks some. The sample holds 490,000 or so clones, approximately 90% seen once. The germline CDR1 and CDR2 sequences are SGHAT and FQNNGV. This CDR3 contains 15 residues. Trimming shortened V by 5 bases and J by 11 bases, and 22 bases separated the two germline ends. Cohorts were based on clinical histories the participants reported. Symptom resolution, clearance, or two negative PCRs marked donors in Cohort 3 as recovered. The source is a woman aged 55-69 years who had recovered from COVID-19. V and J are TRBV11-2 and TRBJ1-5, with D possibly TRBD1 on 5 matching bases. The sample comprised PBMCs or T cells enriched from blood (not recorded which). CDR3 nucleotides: TGTGCCAGCAGCCGCTCAAGCCAGGGTGGGTCAGCCCAGCATTTT. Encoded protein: CASSRSSQGGSAQHF.